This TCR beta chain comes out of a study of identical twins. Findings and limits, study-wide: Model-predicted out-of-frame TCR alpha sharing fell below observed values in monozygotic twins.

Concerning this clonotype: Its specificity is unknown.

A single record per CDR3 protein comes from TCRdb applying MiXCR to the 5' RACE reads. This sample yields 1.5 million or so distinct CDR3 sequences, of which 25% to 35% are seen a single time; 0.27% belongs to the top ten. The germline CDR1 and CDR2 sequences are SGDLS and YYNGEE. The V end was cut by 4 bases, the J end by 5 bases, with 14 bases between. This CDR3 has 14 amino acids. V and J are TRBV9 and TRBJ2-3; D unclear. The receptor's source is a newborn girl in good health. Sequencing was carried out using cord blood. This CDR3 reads CASSPRQRRDTQYF. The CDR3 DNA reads TGTGCCAGCAGCCCCCGGCAGAGAAGAGATACGCAGTATTTT. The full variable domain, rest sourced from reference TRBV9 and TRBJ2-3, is DSGVTQTPKHLITATGQRVTLRCSPRSGDLSVYWYQQSLDQGLQFLIQYYNGEERAKGNILERFSAQQFPDLHSELNLSSLELGDSALYFCASSPRQRRDTQYFGPGTRLTVL.